A selection of T cell receptor beta chains follows, all from one sample in a study of CD8 T cells in Susac syndrome. TCRdb re-analysed the immunoSEQ multiplex PCR reads in MiXCR, keeping a single row per CDR3 protein. The sample carries more than 70,000 distinct CDR3 sequences, 85% to 95% recorded once. Sequencing was carried out using CD8+ T cells from PBMCs. These receptors all come from a human donor in good health. Both conserved end residues are trimmed from each CDR3. The order of the fields is V gene, D gene, CDR3 protein. D genes are given only for firm matches.

v_call: TRBV4-1; d_call: NA; cdr3_aa: ASSQGSPEQY
v_call: TRBV6-2/TRBV6-3; d_call: NA; cdr3_aa: ASSKLSRRNTEAF
v_call: TRBV5-6; d_call: TRBD2; cdr3_aa: ASSLLGPSGGFTDTQY
v_call: TRBV20-1; d_call: TRBD1; cdr3_aa: SALQGENYEQY
v_call: TRBV9; d_call: NA; cdr3_aa: ASSHAGSGYEQY
v_call: TRBV7-9; d_call: NA; cdr3_aa: ASSLGGRGTGELF
v_call: TRBV12-3/TRBV12-4; d_call: TRBD1; cdr3_aa: ASSPAGQGPYNSPLH
v_call: TRBV3-1; d_call: TRBD1; cdr3_aa: ASSSGQGKNNEQF
v_call: TRBV12-3/TRBV12-4; d_call: NA; cdr3_aa: ASSPPGGPGNEQF
v_call: TRBV2; d_call: TRBD1; cdr3_aa: ASAGTGAGETQY
v_call: TRBV6-5; d_call: TRBD2; cdr3_aa: ASSYSSGGGAGETQY
v_call: TRBV12-3/TRBV12-4; d_call: TRBD1; cdr3_aa: ASSLGQGANYEQY
v_call: TRBV10-3; d_call: NA; cdr3_aa: AISFDSSNTEAF
v_call: TRBV12-3/TRBV12-4; d_call: NA; cdr3_aa: ASSPGISGANVLT
v_call: TRBV21-1; d_call: NA; cdr3_aa: ASSKGSVQGNTIY
v_call: TRBV19; d_call: TRBD1; cdr3_aa: ASSTDRDENTGELF
v_call: TRBV4-1; d_call: NA; cdr3_aa: ASSVAGTPNEQF
v_call: TRBV5-6; d_call: TRBD2; cdr3_aa: ASRSVGLAAYEQY
v_call: TRBV20-1; d_call: NA; cdr3_aa: SARDGRGWNYGYT
v_call: TRBV20-1; d_call: NA; cdr3_aa: SAGPEREDIQY
v_call: TRBV28; d_call: NA; cdr3_aa: ASSSPGNEQY
v_call: TRBV30; d_call: NA; cdr3_aa: AWSQDEQY
v_call: TRBV11-2; d_call: NA; cdr3_aa: ASSQPSYEQY
v_call: TRBV12-3/TRBV12-4; d_call: NA; cdr3_aa: ASSPVRETQY
v_call: TRBV14; d_call: NA; cdr3_aa: ASSPGLSHLEKLF
v_call: TRBV6-5; d_call: NA; cdr3_aa: ASSAGPPYEQY
v_call: TRBV4-1; d_call: NA; cdr3_aa: ASSQDSASAEREQY
v_call: TRBV6-5; d_call: NA; cdr3_aa: ASSYLPSEPYEQY
v_call: TRBV9; d_call: TRBD1; cdr3_aa: ASSAGTGYQPQH
v_call: TRBV2; d_call: NA; cdr3_aa: ASSDPRSTDTQY
v_call: TRBV3-1; d_call: NA; cdr3_aa: ASSPKTGELF
v_call: TRBV5-6; d_call: NA; cdr3_aa: ASSLGDNRPQH
v_call: TRBV4-1; d_call: NA; cdr3_aa: AFRQGPNTGELF
v_call: TRBV6-4; d_call: NA; cdr3_aa: ASSEGLGSPLH
v_call: TRBV27; d_call: NA; cdr3_aa: ASSLSGLNEQF
v_call: TRBV29-1; d_call: TRBD1; cdr3_aa: SVEGGQGVIYGYT
v_call: TRBV29-1; d_call: TRBD1; cdr3_aa: SVRQGSGELF
v_call: TRBV29-1; d_call: NA; cdr3_aa: SVGNGELF